Following are 28 T cell receptor beta chains from one sample sequenced in a study of cytomegalovirus exposure and HLA in healthy donors. Primers included in the PCR were 60 Vbeta and 13 Jbeta primers. Clones were sequenced by immunoSEQ multiplex PCR, and TCRdb holds only the in-frame ones, with some missing. The table records about 130,000 clones, roughly 78% of them present only once. The specimen sequenced was PBMCs. The receptors here all came from a man aged 25 to 45 in good health and CMV-seronegative.

The CDR3 sequence is CASSAPGGTKNIQYF. Here the CDR3 DNA reads TGTGCCAGCAGCGCCCCCGGGGGGACCAAAAACATTCAGTACTTC. The V gene is TRBV6-1, the J gene TRBJ2-4; the match to TRBD2 covers 7 bases. Germline lookup yields CDR1 MNHNS and CDR2 SASEGT. Losses at the gene ends were 6 bases for V and 2 bases for J; bases not matched to a gene: 7. The CDR3 contains 15 residues.

This chain connects TRBV19 to TRBJ2-1; TRBD1 might be the D (6 bases). V lost 5 bases and J lost 2, with 16 bases in between. The CDR3 has 16 residues. CDR1 is LNHDA and CDR2 is SQIVND in the germline V gene (reference sequence). The CDR3 reads CASSGNLRGPYNEQFF. The CDR3 nucleotides read TGTGCCAGTAGTGGAAACCTCAGGGGCCCCTACAATGAGCAGTTCTTC.

The chain recombines TRBV4-1 with TRBJ2-5; 7 positions agree with TRBD2. Germline V gives CDR1 MGHRA, CDR2 YSYEKL. CDR3 length: 14 residues. V lost 1 base, J lost 4 bases, and 3 bases stayed unmatched. In DNA form, the CDR3 reads TGCGCCAGCAGCCAAGTTCGCGGGAGAGAGACCCAGTACTTC. Amino acid sequence: CASSQVRGRETQYF.

The chain has TRBV5-4 and TRBJ2-3; TRBD2 agrees at 9 bases. V gave up 4 bases and J gave up 0 bases; unmatched junction bases: 3. Germline V lookup: CDR1 SGHNT, CDR2 YYREEE (reference sequence). CDR3 length equals 15 residues. As DNA, the CDR3 is TGTGCCAGCAGCATAGGACTAGCGAGCACAGATACGCAGTATTTT. This codes for CASSIGLASTDTQYF. The full variable domain, rest sourced from reference TRBV5-4 and TRBJ2-3, is ETGVTQSPTHLIKTRGQQVTLRCSSQSGHNTVSWYQQALGQGPQFIFQYYREEENGRGNFPPRFSGLQFPNYSSELNVNALELDDSALYLCASSIGLASTDTQYFGPGTRLTVL.

This clone was seen just once. V and J are TRBV6-6 and TRBJ2-1; 9 bases agree with TRBD2. The CDR3 sequence is 15 residues long. Germline trimming cut 2 bases from V and 5 bases from J; bases unmatched to any gene: 4. Germline assignment: CDR1 MNHNY and CDR2 SVGAGI (reference sequence). The CDR3 nucleotides read TGTGCCAGCAGTTACAGACTAGCGGTAAACAATGAGCAGTTCTTC. Its translation is CASSYRLAVNNEQFF.

The J gene is TRBJ2-2, the V gene TRBV9; D is uncertain. V lost 1 base, J lost 4 bases, and 11 bases lay in between. CDR3 size: 15 residues. In germline, CDR1 is SGDLS, CDR2 YYNGEE. The CDR3, as DNA: TGTGCCAGCAGCGTACTCAGTAACCCCACCGGGGAGCTGTTTTTT. Translating gives CASSVLSNPTGELFF.

The genes are TRBV5-6 and TRBJ2-1, with 10 bases lining up with TRBD2. The CDR3 covers 15 residues. Germline CDR1 and CDR2: SGHDT and YYEEEE. J gave up 9 bases and V 1 base, and 7 bases lay outside the gene matches. The CDR3 spells CASSLSASGSSEQFF. As DNA, the CDR3 is TGTGCCAGCAGCTTGTCGGCTAGCGGGAGTAGTGAGCAGTTCTTC.

The chain employs TRBV6-4 and TRBJ2-6; TRBD1 matches at 11 bases. The CDR3 covers 17 residues. The V segment lost 2 bases and the J segment 1 base; nucleotides outside the gene matches: 1. Per germline, CDR1 MRHNA and CDR2 SNTAGT. As DNA, the CDR3 is TGTGCCAGCAGTGACGGACAGGGGGCGTCTGGGGCCAACGTCCTGACTTTC. Translation gives CASSDGQGASGANVLTF.

CDR3 sequence: CASSFFGQISGANVLTF. For the CDR3, the DNA is TGTGCCAGCAGTTTTTTTGGACAGATCTCTGGGGCCAACGTCCTGACTTTC. The chain couples TRBV27 to TRBJ2-6, with D possibly TRBD1 on 6 matching bases. The V end lost 3 bases, the J end lost 0 bases, and 12 bases lay between the germline ends. Germline loops: CDR1 MNHEY, CDR2 SMNVEV (reference sequence). CDR3 length: 17 residues.

The V call is TRBV27, the J call TRBJ2-1; 7 nucleotides agree with TRBD1. The V and J ends lost 6 bases and 4 bases, in that order; junction bases with no gene match: 9. Germline V CDR1 and CDR2: MNHEY, SMNVEV (reference sequence). The CDR3 has 15 amino acids. CDR3 nucleotide sequence: TGTGCCAGCAGGATCCGGGACAGATCGTACAATGAGCAGTTCTTC. Amino acid sequence: CASRIRDRSYNEQFF.

This rearrangement joins TRBV25-1 to TRBJ2-1, with TRBD1 identical over 10 bases. The CDR3 sequence is 15 residues long. CDR1 and CDR2 (germline): MGHDK, SYGVNS. The V and J ends lost 2 bases and 6 bases, in that order; junction bases with no gene match: 4. Here the CDR3 reads CASSEEGTGANEQFF. CDR3 nucleotide sequence: TGTGCCAGCAGTGAAGAGGGGACAGGGGCCAATGAGCAGTTCTTC.

The genes are TRBV5-1 and TRBJ1-2; maybe TRBD1 (6 bases). The ends were cut back, 1 base at V and 4 bases at J, with 14 bases in the middle. The germline CDR1 and CDR2 sequences are SGHRS and YFSETQ. CDR3 size: 15 residues. The CDR3: CASSLLRGRGYGYTF. The CDR3 DNA reads TGCGCCAGCAGCTTGTTGCGGGGGCGCGGCTATGGCTACACCTTC.

V gene TRBV27 combines with J gene TRBJ1-1; TRBD1 matches at 7 bases. Germline CDR1 is MNHEY and CDR2 is SMNVEV (reference sequence). V lost 5 bases, J lost 6 bases, and 12 bases stayed unmatched. The CDR3 runs 15 residues. CDR3 in DNA: TGTGCCAGCAGTCAACGGGACAGATCCTTTTCTGAAGCTTTCTTT. It codes for CASSQRDRSFSEAFF.

The J gene is TRBJ2-3, the V gene TRBV9, with D perhaps TRBD1 (5 bases). The CDR3 extends over 15 amino acids. V lost 0 bases, J lost 2 bases, and 10 bases lay in between. The germline V gene has CDR1 SGDLS and CDR2 YYNGEE. The DNA for the CDR3 is TGTGCCAGCAGCGTAGGACAGCCACTCACAGATACGCAGTATTTT. Translation gives CASSVGQPLTDTQYF.

The rearrangement joins TRBV5-1 to TRBJ1-1; TRBD1 matches at 8 bases. CDR3 length equals 14 residues. The germline gives CDR1 SGHRS, CDR2 YFSETQ. Trimming removed 2 bases from V and 5 bases from J; junction bases left unmatched: 5. The CDR3 spells CASSFGQGMTEAFF. The CDR3 nucleotides read TGCGCCAGCAGCTTCGGACAGGGAATGACTGAAGCTTTCTTT.

This sequence joins TRBV7-6 and TRBJ2-2; tentative D call: TRBD2 (5 bases). The germline V and J ends were trimmed by 5 bases and 8 bases, with 6 bases remaining between them. The CDR3 has 11 residues. Per the germline V gene, CDR1 is SGHVS and CDR2 is FNYEAQ. CDR3 sequence reads: CASSGEGELFF. The CDR3, as DNA: TGTGCCAGCAGCGGGGAGGGGGAGCTGTTTTTT. The full variable domain, with the rest looked up from reference TRBV7-6 and TRBJ2-2, is GAGVSQSPRYKVTKRGQDVALRCDPISGHVSLYWYRQALGQGPEFLTYFNYEAQQDKSGLPNDRFSAERPEGSISTLTIQRTEQRDSAMYRCASSGEGELFFGEGSRLTVL.

The CDR3 spells CASSFRSGSSETQYF. DNA for the CDR3: TGCGCCAGCAGCTTTCGGTCCGGGAGTTCGGAGACCCAGTACTTC. V gene TRBV5-1 combines with J gene TRBJ2-5; D may be TRBD2 (6 bases). The V end lost 2 bases, the J end lost 5 bases, and 16 bases lay between the germline ends. Germline assignment: CDR1 SGHRS and CDR2 YFSETQ. CDR3 length: 15 residues.

CDR3 bases: TGTGCCAGCAGCGTTTTCGGGGAGAACACCGGGGAGCTGTTTTTT. Amino acid sequence: CASSVFGENTGELFF. The chain uses TRBV9 and TRBJ2-2; maybe TRBD2 (5 bases). Trimming left V 2 bases short and J 1 base short, with 9 bases between. The V gene's germline CDR1 is SGDLS and CDR2 YYNGEE. CDR3 length: 15 amino acids.

This rearrangement joins TRBV29-1 to TRBJ2-1, with TRBD2 identical over 10 bases. The V segment lost 4 bases and the J segment 4 bases; nucleotides outside the gene matches: 1. The CDR3 is 13 amino acids. Germline values: CDR1 SQVTM, CDR2 ANQGSEA. This CDR3 is CSVVAGGYNEQFF. In nucleotides, the CDR3 is TGCAGCGTTGTAGCGGGAGGTTACAATGAGCAGTTCTTC.

This chain joins TRBV28 and TRBJ1-4, with 8 positions matching TRBD1. The CDR3 spans 14 residues. Losses at the gene ends were 8 bases for V and 8 bases for J; bases not matched to a gene: 10. Germline CDR1 MDHEN, CDR2 SYDVKM. The CDR3 loop reads CASFRTGSKEKLFF. CDR3 in DNA: TGTGCCAGCTTCCGGACAGGGAGCAAGGAAAAACTGTTTTTT.

The rearrangement joins TRBV28 to TRBJ2-7; D not resolved. Germline loops: CDR1 MDHEN, CDR2 SYDVKM. This CDR3 contains 14 residues. V lost 6 bases to trimming and J lost 3 bases, with 15 bases between them. This CDR3 reads CASSLPNRHYEQYF. The CDR3 coding sequence is TGTGCCAGCAGCCTACCAAATAGACACTACGAGCAGTACTTC.

The gene calls are TRBV5-4 and TRBJ2-1; D possibly corresponds to TRBD2 (5 bases). Germline V gene lookup returns CDR1 SGHNT and CDR2 YYREEE (reference sequence). The CDR3 has 13 amino acids. V was pared by 0 bases and J by 6 bases, with 7 bases between. In DNA form, the CDR3 reads TGTGCCAGCAGCTTGGTAGCGCTCAATGAGCAGTTCTTC. Protein sequence: CASSLVALNEQFF.

The gene calls are TRBV4-1 and TRBJ1-4; D perhaps matches TRBD1 (6 bases). This CDR3 comprises 14 residues. V was trimmed by 3 bases and J by 5 bases, leaving 10 bases between them. Germline assignment: CDR1 MGHRA and CDR2 YSYEKL. The CDR3 region has the DNA TGCGCCAGCAGCCAGACAGGTTTAAATGAAAAACTGTTTTTT. This encodes CASSQTGLNEKLFF.

The chain has TRBV25-1 and TRBJ2-1, with TRBD2 matching 7 bases. Germline V gives CDR1 MGHDK, CDR2 SYGVNS. J was trimmed by 0 bases and V by 3 bases; bases with no gene match: 5. This CDR3 is 16 amino acids long. The CDR3 nucleotides are TGTGCCAGCAGTGACGACAGCGGGGCCTCCTACAATGAGCAGTTCTTC. Its translation: CASSDDSGASYNEQFF.

The chain recombines TRBV19 with TRBJ2-7; TRBD1 matches 11 bases. V lost 5 bases and J lost 4; bases outside the gene matches: 7. Germline assignment: CDR1 LNHDA and CDR2 SQIVND (reference sequence). The CDR3 extends over 15 amino acids. DNA for the CDR3: TGTGCCAGTAGTGCTGGACAGGGGGCAACGTACGAGCAGTACTTC. Translating it yields CASSAGQGATYEQYF.

The chain recombines TRBV30 with TRBJ1-3, with TRBD1 matching over 9 bases. Per the germline V gene, CDR1 is GTSNPN and CDR2 is SVGIG (reference sequence). J lost 4 bases, V lost 7 bases, and 8 bases had no gene match. This CDR3 has 14 amino acids. CDR3 sequence: CASGQGTRGNTIYF. Here the CDR3 DNA reads TGTGCCTCCGGACAGGGGACGAGAGGAAACACCATATATTTT. The full variable domain, its missing parts supplied by reference TRBV30 and TRBJ1-3, is SQTIHQWPATLVQPVGSPLSLECTVEGTSNPNLYWYRQAAGRGLQLLFYSVGIGQISSEVPQNLSASRPQDRQFILSSKKLLLSDSGFYLCASGQGTRGNTIYFGEGSWLTVV.

The genes are TRBV9 and TRBJ2-3; D is unresolved. The ends were cut back, 3 bases at V and 0 bases at J, with 14 bases in the middle. Germline CDR1 reads SGDLS; CDR2 reads YYNGEE. The CDR3 sequence is 16 residues long. CDR3 region: CASSGIETTSTDTQYF. The CDR3 nucleotides read TGTGCCAGCAGCGGGATCGAAACTACTAGCACAGATACGCAGTATTTT.

This clone has a single count. J is TRBJ1-2 and V is TRBV2; TRBD1 aligns across 9 bases. With 8 bases clipped from V and 3 bases from J, the junction kept 10 bases outside the gene matches. The CDR3 sequence is 15 residues long. CDR1 and CDR2 from the germline V gene are SNHLY and FYNNEI. CDR3: CASFGDRDHDYGYTF. The CDR3 DNA reads TGTGCCAGCTTCGGGGACAGGGATCATGACTATGGCTACACCTTC.